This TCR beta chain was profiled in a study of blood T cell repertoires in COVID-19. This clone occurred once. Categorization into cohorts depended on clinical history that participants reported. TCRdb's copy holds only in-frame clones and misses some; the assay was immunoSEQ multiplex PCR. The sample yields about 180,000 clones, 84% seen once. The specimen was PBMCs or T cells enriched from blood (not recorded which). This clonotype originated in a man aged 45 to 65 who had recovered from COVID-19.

Here the CDR3 reads CASSLAQDDGYTF. CDR3 bases: TGCGCCAGCAGCTTGGCCCAGGATGATGGCTACACCTTC. The chain carries TRBV5-1 and TRBJ1-2, with unresolved D. The CDR3 is made up of 13 amino acids. Deletions cut 0 bases from V and 6 bases from J, with 9 bases between. From germline, CDR1 is SGHRS and CDR2 YFSETQ.